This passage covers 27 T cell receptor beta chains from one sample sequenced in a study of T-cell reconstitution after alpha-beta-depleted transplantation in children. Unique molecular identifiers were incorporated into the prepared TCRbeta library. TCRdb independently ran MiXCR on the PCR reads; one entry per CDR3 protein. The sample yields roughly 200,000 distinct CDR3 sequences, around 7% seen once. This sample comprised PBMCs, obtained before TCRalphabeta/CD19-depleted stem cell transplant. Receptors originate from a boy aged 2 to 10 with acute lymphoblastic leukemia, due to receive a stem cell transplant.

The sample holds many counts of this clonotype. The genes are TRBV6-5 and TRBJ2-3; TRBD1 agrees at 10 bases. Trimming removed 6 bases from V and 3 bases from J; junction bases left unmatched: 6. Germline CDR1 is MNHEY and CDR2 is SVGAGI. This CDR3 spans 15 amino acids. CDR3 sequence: CASRPRTGGTDTQYF. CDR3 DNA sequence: TGTGCCAGCAGACCTAGGACAGGGGGGACAGATACGCAGTATTTT.

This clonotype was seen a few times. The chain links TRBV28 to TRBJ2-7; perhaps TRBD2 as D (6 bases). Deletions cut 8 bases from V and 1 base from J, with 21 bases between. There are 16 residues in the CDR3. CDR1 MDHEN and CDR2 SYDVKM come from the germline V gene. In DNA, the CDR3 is TGTGCCAGCGGGGGGAGCCCCCTGGGGGTATCCTACGAGCAGTACTTC. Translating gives CASGGSPLGVSYEQYF.

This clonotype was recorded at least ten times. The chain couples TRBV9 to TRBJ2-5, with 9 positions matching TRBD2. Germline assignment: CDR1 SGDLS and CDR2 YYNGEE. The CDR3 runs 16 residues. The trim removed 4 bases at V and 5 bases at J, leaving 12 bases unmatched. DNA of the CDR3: TGTGCCAGCAGCCCCCCCGGCGGGGGGGCGGGGGAGACCCAGTACTTC. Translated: CASSPPGGGAGETQYF.

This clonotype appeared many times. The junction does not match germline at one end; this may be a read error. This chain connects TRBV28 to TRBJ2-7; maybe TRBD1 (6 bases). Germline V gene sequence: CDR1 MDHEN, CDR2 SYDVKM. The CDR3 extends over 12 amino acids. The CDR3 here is CASSSPRQADSF. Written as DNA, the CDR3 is TGTGCCAGCAGTTCCCCCCGACAGGCCGATTCCTTC.

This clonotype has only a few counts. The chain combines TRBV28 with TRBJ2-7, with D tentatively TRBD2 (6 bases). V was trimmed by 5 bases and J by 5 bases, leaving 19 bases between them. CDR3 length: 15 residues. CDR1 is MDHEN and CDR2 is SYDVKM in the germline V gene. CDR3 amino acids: CASSLPRLGENEQYF. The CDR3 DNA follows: TGTGCCAGCAGTCTCCCCAGACTAGGAGAGAACGAGCAGTACTTC.

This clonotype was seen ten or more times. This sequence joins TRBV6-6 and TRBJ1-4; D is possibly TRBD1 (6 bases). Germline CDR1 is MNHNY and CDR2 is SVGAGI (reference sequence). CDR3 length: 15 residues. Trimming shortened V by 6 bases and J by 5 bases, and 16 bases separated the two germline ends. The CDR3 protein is CASSHRQGKNEKLFF. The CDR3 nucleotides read TGTGCCAGCAGCCACCGGCAGGGGAAGAATGAAAAACTGTTTTTT.

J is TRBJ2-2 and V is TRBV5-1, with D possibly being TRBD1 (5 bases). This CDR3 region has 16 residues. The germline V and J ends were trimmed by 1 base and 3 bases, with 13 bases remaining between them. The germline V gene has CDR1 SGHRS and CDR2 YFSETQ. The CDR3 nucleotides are TGCGCCAGCAGCTTGACAGTCCAAGGGGACACCGGGGAGCTGTTTTTT. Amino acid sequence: CASSLTVQGDTGELFF.

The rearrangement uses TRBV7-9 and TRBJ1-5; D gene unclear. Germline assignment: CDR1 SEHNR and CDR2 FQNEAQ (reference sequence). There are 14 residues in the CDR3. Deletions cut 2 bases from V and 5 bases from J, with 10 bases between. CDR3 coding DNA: TGTGCCAGCAGCTTACCAGAGCCCCATCAGCCCCAGCATTTT. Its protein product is CASSLPEPHQPQHF.

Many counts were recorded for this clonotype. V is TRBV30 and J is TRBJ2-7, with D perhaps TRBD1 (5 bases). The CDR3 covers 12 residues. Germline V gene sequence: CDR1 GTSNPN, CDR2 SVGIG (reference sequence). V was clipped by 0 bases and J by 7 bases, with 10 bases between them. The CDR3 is CAWSVGEMEQYF. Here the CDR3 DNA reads TGTGCCTGGAGTGTAGGGGAAATGGAGCAGTACTTC.

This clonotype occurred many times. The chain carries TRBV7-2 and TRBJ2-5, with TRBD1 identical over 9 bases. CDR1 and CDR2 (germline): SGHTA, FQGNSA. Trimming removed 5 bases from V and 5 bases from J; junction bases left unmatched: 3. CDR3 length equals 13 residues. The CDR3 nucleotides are TGTGCCAGCAGCCTAGACAGGGGGGAGACCCAGTACTTC. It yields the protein CASSLDRGETQYF.

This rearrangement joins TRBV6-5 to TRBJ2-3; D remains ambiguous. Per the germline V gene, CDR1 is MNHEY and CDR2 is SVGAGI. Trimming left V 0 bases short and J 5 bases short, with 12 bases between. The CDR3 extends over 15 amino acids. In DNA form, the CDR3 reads TGTGCCAGCAGTTACTCTGGTCGATTGGAAGATACGCAGTATTTT. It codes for CASSYSGRLEDTQYF.

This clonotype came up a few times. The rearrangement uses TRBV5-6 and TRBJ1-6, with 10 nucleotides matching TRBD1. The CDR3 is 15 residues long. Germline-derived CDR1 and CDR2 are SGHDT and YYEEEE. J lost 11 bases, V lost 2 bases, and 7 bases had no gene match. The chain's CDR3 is CASSFPGQGPPPLHF. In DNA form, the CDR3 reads TGTGCCAGCAGCTTCCCGGGACAGGGGCCGCCACCCCTCCACTTT.

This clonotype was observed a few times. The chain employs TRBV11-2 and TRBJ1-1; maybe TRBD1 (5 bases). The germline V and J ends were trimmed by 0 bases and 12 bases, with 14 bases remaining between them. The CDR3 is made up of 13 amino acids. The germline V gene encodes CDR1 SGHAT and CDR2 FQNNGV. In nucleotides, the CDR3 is TGTGCCAGCAGCTTAGACGTAGACAGACAGACTTTCTTT. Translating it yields CASSLDVDRQTFF.

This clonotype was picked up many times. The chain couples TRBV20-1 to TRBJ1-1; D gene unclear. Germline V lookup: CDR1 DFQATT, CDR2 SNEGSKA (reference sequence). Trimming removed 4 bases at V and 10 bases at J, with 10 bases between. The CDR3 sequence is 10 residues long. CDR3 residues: CSAKGWGAFF. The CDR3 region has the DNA TGCAGTGCTAAAGGTTGGGGAGCTTTCTTT.

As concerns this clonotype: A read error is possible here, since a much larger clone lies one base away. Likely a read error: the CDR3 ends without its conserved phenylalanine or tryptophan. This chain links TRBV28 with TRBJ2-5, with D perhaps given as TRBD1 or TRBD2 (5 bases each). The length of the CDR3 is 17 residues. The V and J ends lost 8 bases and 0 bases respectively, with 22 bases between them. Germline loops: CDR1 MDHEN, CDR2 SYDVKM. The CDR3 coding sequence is TGTGCCAGCGTTACCGCCGGGGCCATCCCCCACCAAGAGACCCAGTACGTC. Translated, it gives CASVTAGAIPHQETQYV.

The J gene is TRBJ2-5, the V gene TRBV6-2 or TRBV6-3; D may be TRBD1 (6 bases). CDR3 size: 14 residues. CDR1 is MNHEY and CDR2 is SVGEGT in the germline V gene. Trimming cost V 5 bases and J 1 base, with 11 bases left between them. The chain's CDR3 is CASSTRDIQETQYF. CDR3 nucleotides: TGTGCCAGCAGTACCCGGGACATCCAAGAGACCCAGTACTTC.

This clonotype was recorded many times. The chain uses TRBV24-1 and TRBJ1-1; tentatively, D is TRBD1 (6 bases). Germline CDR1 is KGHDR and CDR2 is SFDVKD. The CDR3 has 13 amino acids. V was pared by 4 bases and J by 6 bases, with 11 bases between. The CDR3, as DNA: TGTGCCACCAGTGACCGGCGACAGGCTGAAGCTTTCTTT. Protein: CATSDRRQAEAFF.

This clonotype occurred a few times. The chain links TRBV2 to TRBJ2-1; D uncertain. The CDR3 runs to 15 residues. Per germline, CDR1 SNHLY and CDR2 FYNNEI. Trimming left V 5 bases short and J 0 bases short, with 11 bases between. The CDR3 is CASSNSASSYNEQFF. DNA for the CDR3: TGTGCCAGCAGTAACTCTGCGAGCTCCTACAATGAGCAGTTCTTC. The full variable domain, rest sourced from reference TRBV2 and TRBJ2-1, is EPEVTQTPSHQVTQMGQEVILRCVPISNHLYFYWYRQILGQKVEFLVSFYNNEISEKSEIFDDQFSVERPDGSNFTLKIRSTKLEDSAMYFCASSNSASSYNEQFFGPGTRLTVL.

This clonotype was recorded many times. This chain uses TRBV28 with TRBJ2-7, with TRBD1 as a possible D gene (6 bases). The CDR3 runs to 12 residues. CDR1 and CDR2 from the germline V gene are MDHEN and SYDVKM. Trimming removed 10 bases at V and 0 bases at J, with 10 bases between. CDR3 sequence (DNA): TGTGCCACCGGGACATCCTCCTACGAGCAGTACTTC. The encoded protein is CATGTSSYEQYF. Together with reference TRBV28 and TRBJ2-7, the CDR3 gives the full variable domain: DVKVTQSSRYLVKRTGEKVFLECVQDMDHENMFWYRQDPGLGLRLIYFSYDVKMKEKGDIPEGYSVSREKKERFSLILESASTNQTSMYLCATGTSSYEQYFGPGTRLTVT.

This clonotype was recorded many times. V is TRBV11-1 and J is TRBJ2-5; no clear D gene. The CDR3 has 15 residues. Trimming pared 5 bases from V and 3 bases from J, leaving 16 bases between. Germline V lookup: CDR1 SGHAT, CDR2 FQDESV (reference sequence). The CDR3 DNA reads TGTGCCAGCAGCCAAAGGTCCGTCCCCGAAGAGACCCAGTACTTC. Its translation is CASSQRSVPEETQYF.

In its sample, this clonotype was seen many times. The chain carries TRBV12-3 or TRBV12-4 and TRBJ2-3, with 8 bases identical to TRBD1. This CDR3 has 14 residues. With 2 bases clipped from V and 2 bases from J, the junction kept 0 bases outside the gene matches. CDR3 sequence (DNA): TGTGCCAGCAGTTTACAGGGGGCCACAGATACGCAGTATTTT. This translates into CASSLQGATDTQYF.

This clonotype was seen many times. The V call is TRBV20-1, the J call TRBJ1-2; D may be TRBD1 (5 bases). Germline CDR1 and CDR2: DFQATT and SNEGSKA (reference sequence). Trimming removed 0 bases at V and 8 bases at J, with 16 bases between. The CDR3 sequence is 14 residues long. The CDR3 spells CSARDTGRRGGYTF. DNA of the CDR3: TGCAGTGCTAGAGATACGGGACGCCGGGGGGGCTACACCTTC.

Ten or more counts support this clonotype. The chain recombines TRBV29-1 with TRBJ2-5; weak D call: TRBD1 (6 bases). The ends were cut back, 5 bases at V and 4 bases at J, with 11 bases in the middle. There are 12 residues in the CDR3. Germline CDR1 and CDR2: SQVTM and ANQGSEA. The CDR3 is CSVPLQGETQYF. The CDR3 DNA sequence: TGCAGCGTTCCGTTACAGGGAGAGACCCAGTACTTC.

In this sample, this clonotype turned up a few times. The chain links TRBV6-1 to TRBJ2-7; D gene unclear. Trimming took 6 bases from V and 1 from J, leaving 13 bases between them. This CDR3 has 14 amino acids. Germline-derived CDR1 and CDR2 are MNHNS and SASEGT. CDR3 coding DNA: TGTGCCAGCAGACCCAGGATTTCTTCCTACGAGCAGTACTTC. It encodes CASRPRISSYEQYF.

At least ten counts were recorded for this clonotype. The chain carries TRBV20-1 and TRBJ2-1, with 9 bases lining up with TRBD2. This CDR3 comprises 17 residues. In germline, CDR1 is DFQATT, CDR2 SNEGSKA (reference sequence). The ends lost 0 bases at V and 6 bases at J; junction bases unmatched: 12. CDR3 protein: CSARERQGLAELNEQFF. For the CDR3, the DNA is TGCAGTGCTAGAGAGCGTCAGGGACTAGCAGAACTCAATGAGCAGTTCTTC.

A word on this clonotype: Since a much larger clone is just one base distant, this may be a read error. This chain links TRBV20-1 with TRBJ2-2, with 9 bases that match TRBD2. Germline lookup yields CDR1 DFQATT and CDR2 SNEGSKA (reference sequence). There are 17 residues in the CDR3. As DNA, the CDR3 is TGCTGTGCTAGGGGCCTAGCGGGGAAGGGGAACACCGGGGAGCTGTTTTTT. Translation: CCARGLAGKGNTGELFF.

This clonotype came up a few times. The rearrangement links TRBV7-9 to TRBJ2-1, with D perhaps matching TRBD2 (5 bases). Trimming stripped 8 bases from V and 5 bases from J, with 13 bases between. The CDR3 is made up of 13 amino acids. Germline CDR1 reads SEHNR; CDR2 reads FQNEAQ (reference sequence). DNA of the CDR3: TGTGCCAGCGAGGGCGGAGGTGACAATGAGCAGTTCTTC. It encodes CASEGGGDNEQFF.